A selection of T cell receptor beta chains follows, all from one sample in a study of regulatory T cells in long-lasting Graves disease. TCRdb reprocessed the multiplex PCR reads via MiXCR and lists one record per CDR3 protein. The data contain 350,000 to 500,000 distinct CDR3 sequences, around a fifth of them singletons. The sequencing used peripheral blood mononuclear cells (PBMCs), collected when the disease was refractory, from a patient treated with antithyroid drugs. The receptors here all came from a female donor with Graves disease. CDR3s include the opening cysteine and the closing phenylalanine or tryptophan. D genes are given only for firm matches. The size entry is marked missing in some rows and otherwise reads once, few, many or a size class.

TGTGCCAGCAGTTTCGACAGGGTTGGTCAGCCCCAGCATTTT | CASSFDRVGQPQHF | TRBV28 | TRBD1 | many | TRBJ1-5 | 14
TGTGCCAGCAGTACTCGGGACAGTGGTGAAGCTTTCTTT | CASSTRDSGEAFF | TRBV19 | TRBD1 | few | TRBJ1-1 | 13
TGTGCCAGCAGTTACACCCGGTCAGGTACCTACGAGCAGTACTTC | CASSYTRSGTYEQYF | TRBV6-2/TRBV6-3 | . | many | TRBJ2-7 | 15
TGTGCCAGCAGCTCTCTAAGCAGGGCCTCCTACAATGAGCAGTTCTTC | CASSSLSRASYNEQFF | TRBV12-3/TRBV12-4 | . | . | TRBJ2-1 | 16
TGTGCCAGCAGCCAGGACAGTATGAGCACTGAAGCTTTCTTT | CASSQDSMSTEAFF | TRBV14 | . | . | TRBJ1-1 | 14
TGTGCCACCAGCAGAGATGACGGGGCTGATCAGCCCCAGCATTTT | CATSRDDGADQPQHF | TRBV15 | . | many | TRBJ1-5 | 15
TGTGCCAGCAGTTCTCGGGACCTTCCTGGAAACACCATATATTTT | CASSSRDLPGNTIYF | TRBV28 | . | . | TRBJ1-3 | 15
TGCGCCAGCAGTGACGACACAAACAGGGGCACCGGGGAGCTGTTTTTT | CASSDDTNRGTGELFF | TRBV10-2 | TRBD1 | . | TRBJ2-2 | 16
TGTGCCAGCAGTCCCCTCTTTACCTCAACCGAGCAGTACTTC | CASSPLFTSTEQYF | TRBV28 | . | many | TRBJ2-7 | 14
TGTGCCAGCAGCCCCGGACAGGGAGGGTGGGGGTTGCAAGAGACCCAGTACTTC | CASSPGQGGWGLQETQYF | TRBV11-2 | . | . | TRBJ2-5 | 18
TGTGCCAGCAGCTTAGGTCGGGACACTGAAGCTTTCTTT | CASSLGRDTEAFF | TRBV11-2 | . | many | TRBJ1-1 | 13
TGTGCCATCAGTGAGTCGGTAGGACAGGGGAACACCGGGGAGCTGTTTTTT | CAISESVGQGNTGELFF | TRBV10-3 | TRBD1 | few | TRBJ2-2 | 17
TGTGCCAGCAGCGTAGACTACACCGGGGAGCTGTTTTTT | CASSVDYTGELFF | TRBV9 | . | . | TRBJ2-2 | 13
TGCAGCGTTTTCAGCGGGCACTCCTACAATGAGCAGTTCTTC | CSVFSGHSYNEQFF | TRBV29-1 | . | . | TRBJ2-1 | 14